The clone carrying this T cell receptor beta chain occurred once. What it recognizes is unknown. The data belong to a study of OX40 agonist ivuxolimab in advanced cancers. Study-wide findings and caveats: With doses of 0.1 to 3.0 mg/kg, CD4+ and CD8+ blood T cells had undergone clonal expansion by week 6. Low normalized T-cell clonal expansion was additionally recorded for some nonresponders.

Clones were sequenced by immunoSEQ multiplex PCR, and TCRdb holds only the in-frame ones, with some missing. The sample carries around 75,000 clones, about 90% recorded once. V dropped 0 bases and J dropped 0 bases, with 6 bases sitting between them. The length of the CDR3 is 14 residues. In germline, CDR1 is SGHRS, CDR2 YFSETQ. Patients were excluded for autoimmune disease history or systemic immunosuppression. Collection of blood occurred at baseline, at cycle 4 day 1, and at cycle 7 day 1. The V call is TRBV5-1, the J call TRBJ1-2, with D unresolved. The starting material was CD4+ or CD8+ T cells sorted from blood, obtained in a trial of the OX40 agonist ivuxolimab. The sequence derives from an adult with an advanced solid tumor such as melanoma, head and neck, liver or kidney cancer. CDR3 residues: CASSLGAANYGYTF. The CDR3 DNA reads as TGCGCCAGCAGCTTGGGGGCAGCTAACTATGGCTACACCTTC.